This record looks at one T cell receptor (beta chain) sequence and its context. This clonotype has only a few counts. Its antigen is not yet known. Base qualities are missing; no much larger clone stands one base away. Relative to germline, V is 8 bases shorter and J is 3 bases shorter, with 7 bases between their ends. From the cysteine through the phenylalanine, the CDR3 covers 11 amino acids. Solely the CDR3 DNA is kept, with 33 bases framed from the first base. CDR1 and CDR2 were assigned from the germline V gene as MNHEY and SVGAGI. This entry comes from a study of blood T cells in healthy people across ages (dated by TCRdb to 2015 to 2017). In terms of the full investigation: In model experiments, template switching captured about one uniquely barcoded TCR beta cDNA molecule for every two T cells. The study measured age-related changes in TCR beta repertoire diversity using deep sequencing normalized with unique cDNA molecular identifiers. Donors were grouped into four age groups: young (average approximately 16 years), middle-aged (39), aged (roughly 67) and long-lived (82). To avoid experimental bias, donors of different ages were distributed randomly across sequencing lanes. For two donors (one aged 18 to 29 and one aged 80 or older), the study analyzed two additional independent replicas of 1 million unique cDNA reads from the same blood draw.

The donors were some 36 Caucasian individuals from Russia, aged roughly 6 to 100 years, who were systemically healthy. Ten milliliters of peripheral blood were drawn from each donor into EDTA-treated Vacutainer tubes. Ficoll-Paque density-gradient centrifugation was used to isolate PBMCs, with at least 7 million per sample. Trizol reagent was used to extract total RNA from PBMCs, with at least 6 micrograms per sample. For every donor, an aliquot of PBMCs went through flow cytometry to measure the percentages of naive CD45RAhigh/CD27high T cells. What the work shows at the level of the full study, not this receptor alone: Estimates of total diversity from one million sequenced T cells were regarded as lower bounds and underestimates. Because profiling used bulk unsorted PBMCs, naive and antigen-experienced compartments could not be compared conclusively. Observed TCR beta diversity per million T cells fell roughly linearly with age, and a significant reduction was already apparent by age roughly 40. Compared with the aged group, the long-lived group had more naive CD4+ T cells, fewer expanded clones and increased TCR diversity, suggesting age selection. There was a strong correlation between observed TCR beta diversity and the percentage of naive T cells measured by flow cytometry. Because the CMV infection status of the donors was unknown, age-related changes in expanded clonotypes may potentially have been confounded.

Libraries were built with 5' RACE. The sample was run on an Illumina HiSeq 2500. A second roughly 6 to 12 cycle PCR used a sample-barcoded 5' primer and a J-beta primer mix. A template-switch 5' adaptor carrying 12 random nucleotides introduced a unique molecular identifier onto each TCR beta cDNA molecule. At least 2.5 million CDR3-containing paired-end reads were obtained from each sample. All of the RNA was converted into first-strand cDNA using the Mint cDNA synthesis kit, with a TRBC-specific oligonucleotide serving as the primer. Following uracil-DNA glycosylase treatment, all cDNA underwent a first 18-cycle PCR with the universal primers M1SS and BC2_uni_R. The authors processed their data as follows. Each sample was normalized by randomly selecting 1 million high-quality reads, each carrying a distinct molecular identifier. Reads sharing molecular identifiers were discarded rather than binned into consensus sequences. MiTCR, run with a Q25 quality threshold and the strictest error-elimination algorithm, handled CDR3 identification, clonotype clustering and error correction. Lower-bound total TCR beta diversity was estimated with a nonparametric unseen species model using Euler transformation. The public sequencing data were trimmed at Q25 with fastp and processed into clonotypes with MiXCR by TCRdb, which kept only in-frame beta chains. Under each unique CDR3 protein, matching rows form one entry showing the most common genes and DNA. The V and J calls and clone size come from TCRdb's table, not from the authors' own analysis. In this sample the table shows some 700,000 distinct CDR3 sequences, 22% of which occur a single time. The top ten hold approximately 20% of the sample.

What was sequenced was blood. The sequence joins TRBV6-5 to TRBJ1-2; the D gene is possibly TRBD1, with 6 bases matching. The sequence was collected from a man aged 65 to 85 in good health. The sequenced DNA is TGTGCCAGCCGACAGGACTATGGCTACACCTTC. Its amino acids are CASRQDYGYTF.